This T cell receptor (beta chain) was identified in a study of T cells after yellow fever vaccination. General observations from the study: Almost all vaccine-responding clonotypes went undetected in sorted memory subsets on day 0.

This clonotype was counted many times. 5'RACE template switching produced TCR cDNA carrying a universal primer site and UMIs. TCRdb reprocessed the 5' RACE reads via MiXCR and lists one record per CDR3 protein. The table records more than 50,000 distinct CDR3 sequences, approximately 5.5% of them present only once. The germline V gene encodes CDR1 ENHRY and CDR2 SYGVKD. The ends were cut back, 2 bases at V and 0 bases at J, with 8 bases in the middle. The CDR3 is made up of 14 amino acids. The clonotype originates from a man younger than 35 who received the YFV17D yellow fever vaccine. The sample consisted of PBMCs, either bulk or a sorted T-cell subset (CD4+, CD8+, memory, or dextramer-sorted; not recorded which), taken on the day of the yellow fever booster vaccination. The rearrangement uses TRBV10-3 and TRBJ2-7, with D uncertain. CDR3 sequence (DNA): TGTGCCATCAGTGAGAAAGAGAGCTCCTACGAGCAGTACGTC. It is translated as CAISEKESSYEQYV.